One T cell receptor beta chain is described in this entry. Together with a sample-barcoded 5' primer, a J-beta primer mix was included in a second PCR lasting about 6 to 11 cycles. TCRdb reprocessed the 5' RACE reads via MiXCR and lists one record per CDR3 protein. The sample has about 1 million distinct CDR3 sequences; about 23% are singletons. The ends were cut back, 2 bases at V and 1 base at J, with 8 bases in the middle. The CDR3 extends over 14 amino acids. Per germline, CDR1 LGHDT and CDR2 YNNKEL (reference sequence). This sample was included in a study of blood T cells in healthy people across ages. These data also featured in a second study, about T cells of mothers and their children.

The TCR sequence derives from a girl aged 2 to 10 in good health. This chain uses TRBV3-1 with TRBJ1-1, with D maybe TRBD1 (6 bases). The sample comprised blood. In DNA, the CDR3 is TGTGCCAGCAGCCAACGAGGGGGGAACACTGAAGCTTTCTTT. Protein sequence: CASSQRGGNTEAFF.